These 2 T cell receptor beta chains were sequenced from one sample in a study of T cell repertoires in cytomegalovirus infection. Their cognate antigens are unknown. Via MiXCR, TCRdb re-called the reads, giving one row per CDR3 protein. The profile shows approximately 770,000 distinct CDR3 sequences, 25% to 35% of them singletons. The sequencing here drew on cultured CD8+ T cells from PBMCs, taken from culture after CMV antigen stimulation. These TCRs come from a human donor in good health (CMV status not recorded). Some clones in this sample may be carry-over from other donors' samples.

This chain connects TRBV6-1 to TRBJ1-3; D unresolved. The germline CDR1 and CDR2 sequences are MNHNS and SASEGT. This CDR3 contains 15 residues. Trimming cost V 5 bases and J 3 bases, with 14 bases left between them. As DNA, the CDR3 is TGTGCCAGCAGTCCCCTTTGGGGTGGTGGAAACACCATATATTTT. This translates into CASSPLWGGGNTIYF.

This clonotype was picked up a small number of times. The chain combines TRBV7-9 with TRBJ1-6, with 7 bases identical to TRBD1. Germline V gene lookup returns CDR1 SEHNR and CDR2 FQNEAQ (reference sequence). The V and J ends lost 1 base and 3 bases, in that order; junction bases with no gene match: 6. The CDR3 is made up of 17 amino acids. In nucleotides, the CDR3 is TGTGCCAGCAGCTTAGGGAATGCAGGGGGCTATAATTCACCCCTCCACTTT. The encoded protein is CASSLGNAGGYNSPLHF.